This T cell receptor (beta chain) appears in the sequencing data of a study of regulatory T cells in long-lasting Graves disease (dated by TCRdb to the early 2020s). For the study in its entirety: Persistent Graves' disease meant more than 5 years of antithyroid drug treatment with TSH receptor autoantibodies that stayed positive. Persistent Graves' disease patients were compared with newly diagnosed Graves' disease patients by peripheral blood TCR sequencing and RNA sequencing. The study took place in China and was registered as a clinical trial. A total of about 33 samples underwent TCR sequencing, from 13 patients with persistent Graves' disease and roughly 20 patients with newly diagnosed Graves' disease. In the clinical cohort, patients with persistent Graves' disease had used antithyroid drugs for an average of around 9.9 years. Paper-wide results and their limitations: Because the primary lesion, thyroid tissue, could not be accessed, the study looked at peripheral blood alone. Preferential use of TRBV28, TRBJ1-2 and TRBJ2-5 was observed in persistent disease, whereas TRBV20-1 and TRBJ2-1 were favored in newly diagnosed disease. Compared with newly diagnosed patients, patients with persistent Graves' disease had lower TCR Shannon entropy and fewer highly expanded clones, which suggests clonal expansion. Only the TCR beta chain was sequenced and analyzed. The authors acknowledged the small sample size as a limitation that may reduce accuracy. Patients with persistent disease shared more public clonotypes (around 3,000) than newly diagnosed patients did (approximately 1,000).

The sample's time point label, in plain terms: persistent/refractory GD, antithyroid drugs over 5 years with positive TRAb. For both TCR sequencing and RNA sequencing, RNA was extracted from PBMCs using TRIzol. The diagnosis of Graves' disease followed American Thyroid Association guidelines. Recruitment of patients was carried out at an endocrinology department in Xi'an, China. From each patient, approximately 9 milliliters of peripheral blood was collected into an EDTA anticoagulant tube. Ficoll Paque Plus density gradient separation was used to isolate PBMCs, and no further T cell sorting was done. An Agilent 2100 Bioanalyzer and agarose gel were used to check RNA quality, and a NanoDrop 2000 was used to measure RNA concentration. V sheds 0 bases and J sheds 0 bases, leaving 9 bases between their ends. CDR1 SGHAT and CDR2 FQNNGV are derived from the germline V gene. The CDR3 sequence holds 17 residues, the cysteine and phenylalanine included. Just CDR3 DNA is preserved here, 51 bases in frame from base 1.

Points on this clonotype: Its antigen target is currently unknown. No per-base quality is available; no much larger clone lies one base away.

To prepare the library, multiplex PCR was applied. Sequencing relied on an Illumina HiSeq 4000. CDR3 regions were amplified by Arm-PCR with iRepertoire HTBI primers to construct TCR beta libraries. PCR products were gel purified before sequencing. The published analysis was carried out like this. Gene usage analysis of CDR3 amino acid clonotypes used the 62 TRBV and about 13 TRBJ segments found across samples. COPE and FqMerger were used to merge filtered high-quality paired reads into contigs. BLAST was used to align contigs to IMGT TRBV, TRBD and TRBJ reference genes, with CDR3 defined following IMGT. Any clonotype with a frequency above 0.1% was counted as a highly expanded clone. Shannon entropy was used to measure repertoire diversity, and the Gini coefficient was used to measure V-J evenness. Public clonotypes were defined as clonotypes shared by more than one individual. TCRdb trimmed public reads at Q25 via fastp, called clones via MiXCR and kept in-frame beta chains. Records with the same CDR3 protein are collapsed into one entry carrying the most frequent genes and DNA. TCRdb, not the authors, supplied the V and J calls. Across this sample there are hundreds of thousands of distinct CDR3 sequences, with around 19% seen only once. The ten largest clones add up to approximately 31% of the sample.

The receptor was derived from a female donor with Graves disease. Recombination joined TRBV11-2 with TRBJ1-6, with the D gene call left open. This material consisted of peripheral blood mononuclear cells (PBMCs), taken when the disease was refractory, from a patient treated with antithyroid drugs. This receptor has the CDR3 CASSLDGLSSYNSPLHF. Here is the DNA: TGTGCCAGCAGCTTAGATGGTCTGAGCTCCTATAATTCACCCCTCCACTTT.